These 15 T cell receptor beta chains came from one sample sequenced in a study of T-cell reconstitution after alpha-beta-depleted transplantation in children. It was with unique molecular identifiers that the TCRbeta library was prepared. MiXCR was run by TCRdb on the PCR reads, yielding one entry per CDR3 protein. The sample holds fewer than 550,000 distinct CDR3 sequences, 16% seen once. The source was PBMCs, mostly from graft donor cells, collected 360 days after TCRalphabeta/CD19-depleted stem cell transplant. Receptors originate from a boy in the first two years of life who had a stem cell transplant for Wiskott-Aldrich syndrome, so the T cells may come from the graft donor.

This clonotype was counted only a few times. V usage is TRBV5-1 and J usage is TRBJ2-1; 7 nucleotides line up with TRBD1. Losses at the gene ends were 4 bases for V and 4 bases for J; bases not matched to a gene: 8. The CDR3 extends over 15 amino acids. Germline CDR1 is SGHRS and CDR2 is YFSETQ. CDR3 DNA sequence: TGCGCCAGCAGCACCGGACAGGTTCTTTACAATGAGCAGTTCTTC. Translated, it gives CASSTGQVLYNEQFF.

This clonotype was counted a few times. The chain links TRBV7-9 to TRBJ2-2, with unresolved D. Germline V gives CDR1 SEHNR, CDR2 FQNEAQ (reference sequence). Deletions cut 2 bases from V and 3 bases from J, with 16 bases between. There are 17 residues in the CDR3. The chain's CDR3 is CASSLRLVVMDTGELFF. CDR3 nucleotide sequence: TGTGCCAGCAGCTTACGGCTAGTCGTGATGGACACCGGGGAGCTGTTTTTT. The variable domain in full, completed from reference TRBV7-9 and TRBJ2-2, reads DTGVSQNPRHKITKRGQNVTFRCDPISEHNRLYWYRQTLGQGPEFLTYFQNEAQLEKSRLLSDRFSAERPKGSFSTLEIQRTEQGDSAMYLCASSLRLVVMDTGELFFGEGSRLTVL.

The chain recombines TRBV5-1 with TRBJ2-1, with TRBD2 matching 11 bases. V was clipped by 1 base and J by 3 bases; unmatched bases: 6. This CDR3 comprises 17 residues. CDR1 and CDR2 (germline): SGHRS, YFSETQ. The CDR3 region has the DNA TGCGCCAGCAGCTTGTGGCCTCTAGCGGGAGGCTACAATGAGCAGTTCTTC. Amino acid sequence: CASSLWPLAGGYNEQFF.

This clonotype was recorded a few times. This CDR3 is CSAQGGPHYNEQFF. The DNA for the CDR3 is TGCAGCGCACAGGGGGGGCCCCACTACAATGAGCAGTTCTTC. V is TRBV29-1 and J is TRBJ2-1, with D possibly matching TRBD1 (8 bases). This CDR3 region has 14 residues. CDR1 and CDR2 (germline): SQVTM, ANQGSEA. Trimming shortened V by 7 bases and J by 3 bases, and 16 bases separated the two germline ends.

This chain uses TRBV28 with TRBJ2-2; 7 positions match TRBD2. The CDR3 is made up of 16 amino acids. Per germline, CDR1 MDHEN and CDR2 SYDVKM. Trimming cost V 4 bases and J 7 bases; bases outside gene matches: 12. This chain's CDR3 is CASSYSAGISVGELFF. In DNA, the CDR3 is TGTGCCAGCAGTTATTCAGCGGGGATTAGTGTCGGGGAGCTGTTTTTT.

The chain employs TRBV7-9 and TRBJ1-1; tentatively, D is TRBD1 (6 bases). Trimming pared 5 bases from V and 3 bases from J, leaving 13 bases between. This CDR3 comprises 14 residues. CDR1 is SEHNR, CDR2 FQNEAQ, per germline (reference sequence). As DNA, the CDR3 is TGTGCCAGCAGCCCCGACAGGACCTACACTGAAGCTTTCTTT. This gives the protein CASSPDRTYTEAFF.

This clonotype has more than one count but fewer than ten. The chain has TRBV29-1 and TRBJ2-7; a weak D match, TRBD2 (7 bases). The CDR3 totals 14 residues. The V end lost 5 bases, the J end lost 3 bases, and 17 bases lay between the germline ends. CDR1 SQVTM and CDR2 ANQGSEA come from the germline V gene. CDR3 coding DNA: TGCAGCGTTTCCCCGGGGGCGGGGGACTACGAGCAGTACTTC. Its protein is CSVSPGAGDYEQYF.

This chain's CDR3 is CASSLAPPGQPNYGYTF. The CDR3 nucleotides are TGTGCCAGCAGCTTAGCGCCCCCGGGACAGCCTAACTATGGCTACACCTTC. The chain couples TRBV7-9 to TRBJ1-2, with TRBD1 matching 7 bases. The germline V gene has CDR1 SEHNR and CDR2 FQNEAQ (reference sequence). The CDR3 is 17 amino acids. Trimming at V came to 0 bases and at J to 0 bases, leaving 7 bases not matched to a gene.

This clonotype showed up just a few times. This chain connects TRBV20-1 to TRBJ1-5; no firm D call. V dropped 4 bases and J dropped 5 bases, with 12 bases sitting between them. Germline CDR1 DFQATT, CDR2 SNEGSKA (reference sequence). The length of the CDR3 is 13 residues. The CDR3 region has the DNA TGCAGTGCTACAGACATAGCACATCAGCCCCAGCATTTT. Its translation: CSATDIAHQPQHF.

By proportion, this clonotype is medium-sized. The chain's CDR3 is CASSWDLSYEQYF. The CDR3 DNA follows: TGTGCCAGCAGCTGGGACCTCTCCTACGAGCAGTACTTC. J is TRBJ2-7 and V is TRBV5-5; TRBD1 or TRBD2 may be the D gene (5 bases each). This CDR3 is 13 amino acids long. Trimming took off 3 bases at V and 0 bases at J, with 7 bases between the two ends. CDR1 SGHKS and CDR2 YYEKEE come from the germline V gene (reference sequence).

This clonotype was seen a handful of times. This chain connects TRBV4-2 to TRBJ2-3; 9 bases agree with TRBD2. CDR3 size: 21 residues. Trimming removed 0 bases from V and 3 bases from J; junction bases left unmatched: 19. The germline gives CDR1 LGHNA, CDR2 YNFKEQ. The CDR3 DNA is TGTGCCAGCAGCCAAGATATTGGTCAAGGACTAGCGTTGGGGATAACAGATACGCAGTATTTT. Its protein is CASSQDIGQGLALGITDTQYF.

This clonotype was picked up a small number of times. The chain recombines TRBV7-2 with TRBJ1-2, with D hard to call. CDR1 and CDR2 (germline): SGHTA, FQGNSA. The CDR3 is 15 residues long. Trimming pared 0 bases from V and 8 bases from J, leaving 16 bases between. In nucleotides, the CDR3 is TGTGCCAGCAGCTTAGCCAGTCAAGTAAAGGGAGGCTACACCTTC. Its protein is CASSLASQVKGGYTF.

The chain recombines TRBV2 with TRBJ2-1; 10 bases are a match to TRBD2. Trimming took 6 bases from V and 4 from J; bases not matched to a gene: 12. CDR3 length: 17 amino acids. The V gene's germline CDR1 is SNHLY and CDR2 FYNNEI. CDR3 coding DNA: TGTGCCAGCAGGGACCCAGAGCGGGAGGGCCGGTACAATGAGCAGTTCTTC. Its protein product is CASRDPEREGRYNEQFF.

This clonotype was seen more than once but under ten times. The chain combines TRBV3-1 with TRBJ2-5; no reliable D call. The ends were cut back, 0 bases at V and 4 bases at J, with 12 bases in the middle. CDR1 is LGHDT, CDR2 YNNKEL, per germline (reference sequence). This CDR3 has 15 residues. CDR3 nucleotides: TGTGCCAGCAGCCAAGATCCGGGCTCCGCAGAGACCCAGTACTTC. Amino acid sequence: CASSQDPGSAETQYF.

This clonotype was detected only a few times. This chain uses TRBV4-3 with TRBJ2-1; 9 bases align to TRBD2. V was pared by 4 bases and J by 3 bases, with 4 bases of the junction left unmatched. Germline CDR1 LGHNA, CDR2 YSLEER. CDR3 length equals 15 residues. For the CDR3, the DNA is TGCGCCAGCAGCCCGCTAGCGGGGCTCTACAATGAGCAGTTCTTC. Translated: CASSPLAGLYNEQFF.